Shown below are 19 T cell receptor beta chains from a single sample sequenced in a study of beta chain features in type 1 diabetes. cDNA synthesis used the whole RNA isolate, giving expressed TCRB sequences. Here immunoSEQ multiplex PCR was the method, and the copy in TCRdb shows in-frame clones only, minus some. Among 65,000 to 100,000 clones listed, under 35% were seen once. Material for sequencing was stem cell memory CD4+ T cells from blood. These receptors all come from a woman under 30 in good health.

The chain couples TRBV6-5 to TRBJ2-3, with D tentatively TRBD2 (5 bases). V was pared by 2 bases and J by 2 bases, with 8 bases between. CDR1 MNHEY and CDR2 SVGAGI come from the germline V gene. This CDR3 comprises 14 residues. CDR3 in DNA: TGTGCCAGCAGTTACAAGCGGAACACAGATACGCAGTATTTT. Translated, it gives CASSYKRNTDTQYF.

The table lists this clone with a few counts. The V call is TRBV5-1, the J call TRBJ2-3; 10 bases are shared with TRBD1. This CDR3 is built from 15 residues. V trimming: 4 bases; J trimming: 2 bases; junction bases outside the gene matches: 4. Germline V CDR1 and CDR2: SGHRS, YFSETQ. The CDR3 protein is CASSTGQGITDTQYF. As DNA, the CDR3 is TGCGCCAGCAGCACGGGACAGGGGATCACAGATACGCAGTATTTT. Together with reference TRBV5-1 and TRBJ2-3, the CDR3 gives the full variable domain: KAGVTQTPRYLIKTRGQQVTLSCSPISGHRSVSWYQQTPGQGLQFLFEYFSETQRNKGNFPGRFSGRQFSNSRSEMNVSTLELGDSALYLCASSTGQGITDTQYFGPGTRLTVL.

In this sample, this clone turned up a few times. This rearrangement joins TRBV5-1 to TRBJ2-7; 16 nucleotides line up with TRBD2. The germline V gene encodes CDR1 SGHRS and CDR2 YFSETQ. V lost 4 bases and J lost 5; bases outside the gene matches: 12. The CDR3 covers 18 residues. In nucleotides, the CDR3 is TGCGCCAGCAGCCCCCCCGGGACTAGCGGGAGGGCCGGCGACGAGCAGTACTTC. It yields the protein CASSPPGTSGRAGDEQYF.

CDR3 nucleotide sequence: TGTGCCAGCAGCTTGGCCGGTCAGGACTCCTACAATGAGCAGTTCTTC. The encoded protein is CASSLAGQDSYNEQFF. The chain employs TRBV5-6 and TRBJ2-1; D remains unclear. The CDR3 has 16 residues. Trimming cost V 0 bases and J 0 bases, with 10 bases left between them. Per the germline V gene, CDR1 is SGHDT and CDR2 is YYEEEE.

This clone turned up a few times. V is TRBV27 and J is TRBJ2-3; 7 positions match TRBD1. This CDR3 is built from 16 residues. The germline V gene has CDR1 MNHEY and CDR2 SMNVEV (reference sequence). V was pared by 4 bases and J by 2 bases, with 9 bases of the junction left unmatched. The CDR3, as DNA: TGTGCCAGCAGTTGGGGGTGGGGACAGCCCACAGATACGCAGTATTTT. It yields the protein CASSWGWGQPTDTQYF.

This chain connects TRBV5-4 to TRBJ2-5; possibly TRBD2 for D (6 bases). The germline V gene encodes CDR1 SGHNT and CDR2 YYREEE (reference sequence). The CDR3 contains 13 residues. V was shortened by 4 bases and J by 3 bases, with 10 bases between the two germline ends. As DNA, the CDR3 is TGTGCCAGCAGCCAGGAGGGAAAAGAGACCCAGTACTTC. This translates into CASSQEGKETQYF.

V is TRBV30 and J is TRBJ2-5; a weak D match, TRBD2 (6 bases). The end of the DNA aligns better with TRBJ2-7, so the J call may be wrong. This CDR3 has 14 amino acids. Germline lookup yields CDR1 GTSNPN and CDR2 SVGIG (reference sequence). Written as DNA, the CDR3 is TGTGCCTGGAGTGTGGGAGGACCTCACTACGAGCAGTACTTC. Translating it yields CAWSVGGPHYEQYF.

The CDR3 DNA reads as TGTGCCAGCAGTTTAGCGGCTAGCGGGAGGGTGTCCTCTGGGGCCAACGTCCTGACTTTC. It yields the protein CASSLAASGRVSSGANVLTF. The chain links TRBV27 to TRBJ2-6; 12 bases map to TRBD2. Germline values: CDR1 MNHEY, CDR2 SMNVEV (reference sequence). Germline trimming cut 2 bases from V and 0 bases from J; bases unmatched to any gene: 8. The CDR3 has 20 amino acids. Looking up the rest from reference TRBV27 and TRBJ2-6 gives the full variable domain: EAQVTQNPRYLITVTGKKLTVTCSQNMNHEYMSWYRQDPGLGLRQIYYSMNVEVTDKGDVPEGYKVSRKEKRNFPLILESPSPNQTSLYFCASSLAASGRVSSGANVLTFGAGSRLTVL.

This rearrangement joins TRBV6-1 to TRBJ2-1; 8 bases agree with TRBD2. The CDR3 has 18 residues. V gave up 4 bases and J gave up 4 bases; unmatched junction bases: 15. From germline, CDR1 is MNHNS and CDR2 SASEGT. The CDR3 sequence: CASSVRIAGIGKYNEQFF. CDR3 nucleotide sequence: TGTGCCAGCAGTGTCAGGATAGCGGGAATCGGGAAATACAATGAGCAGTTCTTC.

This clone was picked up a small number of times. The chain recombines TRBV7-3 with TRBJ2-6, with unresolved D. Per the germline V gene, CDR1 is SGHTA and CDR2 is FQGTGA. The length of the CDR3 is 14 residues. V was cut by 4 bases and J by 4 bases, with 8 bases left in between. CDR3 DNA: TGTGCCAGCAGCTCCGCCGGGGGGGCCAACGTCCTGACTTTC. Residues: CASSSAGGANVLTF.

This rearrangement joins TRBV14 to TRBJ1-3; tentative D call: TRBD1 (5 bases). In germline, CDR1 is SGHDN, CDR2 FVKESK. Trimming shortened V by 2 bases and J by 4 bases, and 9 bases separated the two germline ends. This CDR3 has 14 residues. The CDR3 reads CASSQQAGGNTIYF. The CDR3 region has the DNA TGTGCCAGCAGCCAACAGGCAGGGGGAAACACCATATATTTT.

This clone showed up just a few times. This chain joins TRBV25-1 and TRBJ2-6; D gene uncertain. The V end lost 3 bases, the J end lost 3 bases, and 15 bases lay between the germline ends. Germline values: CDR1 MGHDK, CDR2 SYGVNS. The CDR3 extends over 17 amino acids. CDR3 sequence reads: CASSESTGLFGANVLTF. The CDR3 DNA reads TGTGCCAGCAGTGAGAGTACCGGTCTGTTTGGGGCCAACGTCCTGACTTTC.

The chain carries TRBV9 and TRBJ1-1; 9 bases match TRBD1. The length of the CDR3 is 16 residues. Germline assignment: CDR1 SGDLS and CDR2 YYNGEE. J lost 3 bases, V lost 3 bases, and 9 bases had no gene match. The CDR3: CASSATGGFAHTEAFF. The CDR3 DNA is TGTGCCAGCAGCGCGACAGGGGGATTCGCCCACACTGAAGCTTTCTTT. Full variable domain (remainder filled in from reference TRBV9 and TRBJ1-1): DSGVTQTPKHLITATGQRVTLRCSPRSGDLSVYWYQQSLDQGLQFLIQYYNGEERAKGNILERFSAQQFPDLHSELNLSSLELGDSALYFCASSATGGFAHTEAFFGQGTRLTVV.

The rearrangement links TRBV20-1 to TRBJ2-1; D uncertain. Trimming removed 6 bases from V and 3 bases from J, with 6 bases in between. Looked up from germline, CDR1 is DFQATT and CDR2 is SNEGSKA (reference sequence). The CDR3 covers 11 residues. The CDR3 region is CSAPVYNEQFF. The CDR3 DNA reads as TGCAGTGCCCCGGTCTACAATGAGCAGTTCTTC.

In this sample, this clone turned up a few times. The CDR3 DNA reads TGTGCCAGCAGCCTCCCGAGGGTGAACACTGAAGCTTTCTTT. Translating it yields CASSLPRVNTEAFF. The rearrangement joins TRBV7-2 to TRBJ1-1, with D unclear. Between the trimmed V and J ends, which lost 5 bases and 0 bases, there was a span of 10 bases. CDR1 SGHTA and CDR2 FQGNSA come from the germline V gene. The CDR3 contains 14 residues.

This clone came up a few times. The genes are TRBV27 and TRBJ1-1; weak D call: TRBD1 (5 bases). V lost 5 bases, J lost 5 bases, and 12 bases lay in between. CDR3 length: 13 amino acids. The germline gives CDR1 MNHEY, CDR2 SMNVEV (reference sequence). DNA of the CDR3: TGTGCCAGCAGTGTCAGGGTTAGGACTGAAGCTTTCTTT. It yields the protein CASSVRVRTEAFF.

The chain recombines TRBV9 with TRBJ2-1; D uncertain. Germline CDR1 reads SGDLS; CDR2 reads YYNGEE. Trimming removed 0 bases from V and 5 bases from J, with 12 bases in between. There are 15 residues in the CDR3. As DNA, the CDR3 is TGTGCCAGCAGCGTAGCTCCGCACAGTAACAATGAGCAGTTCTTC. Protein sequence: CASSVAPHSNNEQFF.

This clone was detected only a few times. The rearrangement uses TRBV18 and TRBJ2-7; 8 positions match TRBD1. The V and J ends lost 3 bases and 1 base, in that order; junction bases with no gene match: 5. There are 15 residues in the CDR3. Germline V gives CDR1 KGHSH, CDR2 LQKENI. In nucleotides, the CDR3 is TGTGCCAGCTCACCGGCCAGGGGGCATTCCTACGAGCAGTACTTC. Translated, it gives CASSPARGHSYEQYF.

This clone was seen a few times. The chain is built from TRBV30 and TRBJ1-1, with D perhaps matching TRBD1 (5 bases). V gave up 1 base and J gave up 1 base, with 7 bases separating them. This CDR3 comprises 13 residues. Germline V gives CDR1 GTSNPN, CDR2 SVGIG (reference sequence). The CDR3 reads CAWSGQPNTEAFF. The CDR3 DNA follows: TGTGCCTGGAGTGGACAGCCGAACACTGAAGCTTTCTTT.